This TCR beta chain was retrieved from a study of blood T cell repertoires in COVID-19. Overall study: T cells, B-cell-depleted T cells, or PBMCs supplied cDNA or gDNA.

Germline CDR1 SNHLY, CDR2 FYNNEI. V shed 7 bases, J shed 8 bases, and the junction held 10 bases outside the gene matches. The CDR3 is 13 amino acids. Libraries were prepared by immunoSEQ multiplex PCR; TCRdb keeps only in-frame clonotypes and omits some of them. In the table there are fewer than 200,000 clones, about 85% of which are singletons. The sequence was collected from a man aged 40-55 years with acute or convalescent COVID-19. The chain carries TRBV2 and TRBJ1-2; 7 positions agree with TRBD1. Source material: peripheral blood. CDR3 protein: CASNTGVVIGYTF. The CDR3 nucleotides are TGTGCCAGCAACACAGGGGTGGTGATCGGCTACACCTTC. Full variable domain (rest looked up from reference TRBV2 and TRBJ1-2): EPEVTQTPSHQVTQMGQEVILRCVPISNHLYFYWYRQILGQKVEFLVSFYNNEISEKSEIFDDQFSVERPDGSNFTLKIRSTKLEDSAMYFCASNTGVVIGYTFGSGTRLTVV.